Detailed here is one T cell receptor beta chain. One end of the junction varies from germline; a read error may be responsible. It was during active infection that Seattle patients were enrolled and then longitudinally followed. This specimen comes from a study of blood T cell repertoires in COVID-19. Study information: The United States, Italy and Spain provided the acute and convalescent COVID-19 samples. In each case, the material was cDNA or gDNA derived from T cells, B-cell-depleted T cells, or PBMCs.

The protocol was immunoSEQ multiplex PCR, while the TCRdb copy is restricted to in-frame clones and leaves out a portion. The table includes 350,000 to 400,000 clones, around nine tenths detected once. CDR1 SGHNT and CDR2 YENEEA come from the germline V gene. The CDR3 is made up of 13 amino acids. Sample: peripheral blood. V gene TRBV11-3 combines with J gene TRBJ1-1, with D unclear. The receptor comes from a woman aged 60-75 years with COVID-19, enrolled during active disease. The CDR3: CASSPPATATLVF. CDR3 in DNA: TGTGCCAGCAGCCCCCCCGCCACAGCAACTCTCGTATTT.